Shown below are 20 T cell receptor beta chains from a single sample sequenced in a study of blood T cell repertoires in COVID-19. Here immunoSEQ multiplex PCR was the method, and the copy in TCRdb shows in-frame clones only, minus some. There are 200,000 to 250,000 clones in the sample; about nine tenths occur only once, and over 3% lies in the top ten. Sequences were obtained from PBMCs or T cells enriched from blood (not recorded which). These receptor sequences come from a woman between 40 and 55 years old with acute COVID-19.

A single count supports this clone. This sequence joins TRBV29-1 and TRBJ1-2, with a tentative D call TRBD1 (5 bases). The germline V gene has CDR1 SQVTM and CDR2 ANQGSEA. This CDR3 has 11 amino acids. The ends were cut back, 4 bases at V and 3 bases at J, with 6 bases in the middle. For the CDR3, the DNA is TGCAGCGTTGTACAGGACTATGGCTACACCTTC. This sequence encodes CSVVQDYGYTF. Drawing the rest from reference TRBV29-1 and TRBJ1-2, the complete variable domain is SAVISQKPSRDICQRGTSLTIQCQVDSQVTMMFWYRQQPGQSLTLIATANQGSEATYESGFVIDKFPISRPNLTFSTLTVSNMSPEDSSIYLCSVVQDYGYTFGSGTRLTVV.

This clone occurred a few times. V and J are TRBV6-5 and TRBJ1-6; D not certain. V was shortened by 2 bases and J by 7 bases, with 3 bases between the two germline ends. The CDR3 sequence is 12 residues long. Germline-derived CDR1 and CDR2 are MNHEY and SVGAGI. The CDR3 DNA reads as TGTGCCAGCAGTTACCCAAATTCACCCCTCCACTTT. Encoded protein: CASSYPNSPLHF.

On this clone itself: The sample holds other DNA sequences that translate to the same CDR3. The CDR3 bases are TGTGCCAGCAGTTGGGGACAGGGAGACTATGGCTACACCTTC. This codes for CASSWGQGDYGYTF. The V call is TRBV27, the J call TRBJ1-2; TRBD1 matches at 9 bases. V lost 4 bases, J lost 3 bases, and 3 bases stayed unmatched. This CDR3 comprises 14 residues. In germline, CDR1 is MNHEY, CDR2 SMNVEV (reference sequence).

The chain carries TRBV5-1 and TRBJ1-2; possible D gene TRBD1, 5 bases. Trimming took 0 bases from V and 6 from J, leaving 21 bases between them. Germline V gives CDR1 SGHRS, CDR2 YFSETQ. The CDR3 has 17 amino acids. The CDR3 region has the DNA TGCGCCAGCAGCTTGGATCAACTGGGGCAGGGAATCGATGGCTACACCTTC. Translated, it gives CASSLDQLGQGIDGYTF.

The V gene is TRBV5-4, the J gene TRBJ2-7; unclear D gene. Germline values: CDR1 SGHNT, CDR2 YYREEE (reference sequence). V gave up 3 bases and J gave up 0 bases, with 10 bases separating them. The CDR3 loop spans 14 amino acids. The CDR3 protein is CASSSRGRSYEQYF. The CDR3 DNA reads TGTGCCAGCAGCTCACGTGGGCGCTCCTACGAGCAGTACTTC.

CDR3 nucleotide sequence: TGTGCCAGTAGCCCGTCCGGCCGAATATCGGGGACTGAAGCTTTCTTT. This gives the protein CASSPSGRISGTEAFF. The chain couples TRBV19 to TRBJ1-1; D uncertain. Germline-derived CDR1 and CDR2 are LNHDA and SQIVND (reference sequence). There are 16 residues in the CDR3. V lost 6 bases, J lost 5 bases, and 22 bases lay in between.

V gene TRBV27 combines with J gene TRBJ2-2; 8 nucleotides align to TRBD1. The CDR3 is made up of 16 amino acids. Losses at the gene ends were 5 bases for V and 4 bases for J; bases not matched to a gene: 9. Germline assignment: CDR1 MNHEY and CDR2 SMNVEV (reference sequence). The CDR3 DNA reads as TGTGCCAGCAGTGCCTCAGGGGGCATGGGCACCGGGGAGCTGTTTTTT. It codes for CASSASGGMGTGELFF.

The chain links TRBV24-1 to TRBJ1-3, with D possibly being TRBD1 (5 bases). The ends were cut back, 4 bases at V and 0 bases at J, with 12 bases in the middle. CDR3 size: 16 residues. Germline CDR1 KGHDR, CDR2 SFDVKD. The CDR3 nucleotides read TGTGCCACCAGTGAGACGACAGAAGGCTCTGGAAACACCATATATTTT. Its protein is CATSETTEGSGNTIYF.

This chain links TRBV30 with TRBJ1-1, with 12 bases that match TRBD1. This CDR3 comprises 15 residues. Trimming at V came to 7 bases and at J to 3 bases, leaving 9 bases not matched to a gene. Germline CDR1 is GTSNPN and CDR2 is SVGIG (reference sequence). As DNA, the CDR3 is TGTGCCTCAAAAGGCTGGGACAGGGGGCACACTGAAGCTTTCTTT. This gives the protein CASKGWDRGHTEAFF.

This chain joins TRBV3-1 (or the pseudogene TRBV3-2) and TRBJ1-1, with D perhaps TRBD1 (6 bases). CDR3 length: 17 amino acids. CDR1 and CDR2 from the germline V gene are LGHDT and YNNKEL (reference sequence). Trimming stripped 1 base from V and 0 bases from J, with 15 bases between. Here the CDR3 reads CASSQVGRGAMNTEAFF. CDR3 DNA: TGTGCCAGCAGCCAAGTGGGCAGGGGAGCCATGAACACTGAAGCTTTCTTT.

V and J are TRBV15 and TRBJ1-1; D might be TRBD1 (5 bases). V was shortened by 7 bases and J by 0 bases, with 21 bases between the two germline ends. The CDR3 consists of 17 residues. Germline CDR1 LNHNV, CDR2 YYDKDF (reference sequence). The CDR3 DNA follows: TGTGCCACCACCTCCGATACAGGCGAGTTCTTGAACACTGAAGCTTTCTTT. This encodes CATTSDTGEFLNTEAFF.

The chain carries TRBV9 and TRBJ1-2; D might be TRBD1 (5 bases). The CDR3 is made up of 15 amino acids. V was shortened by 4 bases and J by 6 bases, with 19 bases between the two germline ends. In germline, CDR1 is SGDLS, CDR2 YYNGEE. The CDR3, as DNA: TGTGCCAGCAGCTCCAACATCAGGGTATATGATGGCTACACCTTC. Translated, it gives CASSSNIRVYDGYTF.

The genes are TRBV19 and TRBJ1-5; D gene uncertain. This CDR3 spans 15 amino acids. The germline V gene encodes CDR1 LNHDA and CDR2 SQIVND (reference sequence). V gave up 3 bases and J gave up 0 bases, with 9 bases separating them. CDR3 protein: CASSILRDSNQPQHF. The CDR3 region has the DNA TGTGCCAGTAGTATTCTGAGGGATAGCAATCAGCCCCAGCATTTT. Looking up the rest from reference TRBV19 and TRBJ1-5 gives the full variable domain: DGGITQSPKYLFRKEGQNVTLSCEQNLNHDAMYWYRQDPGQGLRLIYYSQIVNDFQKGDIAEGYSVSREKKESFPLTVTSAQKNPTAFYLCASSILRDSNQPQHFGDGTRLSIL.

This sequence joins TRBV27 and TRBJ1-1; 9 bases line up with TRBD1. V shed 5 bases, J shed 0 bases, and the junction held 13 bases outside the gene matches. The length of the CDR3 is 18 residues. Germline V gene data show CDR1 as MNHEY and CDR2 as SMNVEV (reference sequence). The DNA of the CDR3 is TGTGCCAGCAGTCCCCAAGCCGGGACAGGGAAGATGAACACTGAAGCTTTCTTT. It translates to CASSPQAGTGKMNTEAFF.

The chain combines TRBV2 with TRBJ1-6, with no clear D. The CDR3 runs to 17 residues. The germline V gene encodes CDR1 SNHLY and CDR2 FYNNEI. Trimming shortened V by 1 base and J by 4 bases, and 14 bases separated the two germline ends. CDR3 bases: TGTGCCAGCAGTGAAGTGAGGCCAGCAAAATATAATTCACCCCTCCACTTT. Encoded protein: CASSEVRPAKYNSPLHF.

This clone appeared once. CDR3 in amino acids: CASSLTTGAGELFF. The DNA of the CDR3 is TGCGCCAGCAGCTTGACCACAGGGGCCGGGGAGCTGTTTTTT. The V and J genes are TRBV5-1 and TRBJ2-2, with 7 bases that match TRBD1. This CDR3 is built from 14 residues. Germline lookup yields CDR1 SGHRS and CDR2 YFSETQ. Unmatched junction bases numbered 3, after V lost 1 base and J lost 6 bases.

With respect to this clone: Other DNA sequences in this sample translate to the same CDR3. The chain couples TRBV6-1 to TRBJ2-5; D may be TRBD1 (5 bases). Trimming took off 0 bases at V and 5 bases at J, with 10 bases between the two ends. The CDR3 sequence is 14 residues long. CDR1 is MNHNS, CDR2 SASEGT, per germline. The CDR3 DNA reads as TGTGCCAGCAGTGAAGCACCTAGGGGCGAGACCCAGTACTTC. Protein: CASSEAPRGETQYF.

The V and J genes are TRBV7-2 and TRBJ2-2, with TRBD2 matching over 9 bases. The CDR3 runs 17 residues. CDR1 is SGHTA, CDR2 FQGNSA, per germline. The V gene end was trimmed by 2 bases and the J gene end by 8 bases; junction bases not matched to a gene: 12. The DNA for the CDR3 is TGTGCCAGCAGCTTATCTCTGCTAGCGGGGCGGCGGGGGGAGCTGTTTTTT. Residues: CASSLSLLAGRRGELFF.

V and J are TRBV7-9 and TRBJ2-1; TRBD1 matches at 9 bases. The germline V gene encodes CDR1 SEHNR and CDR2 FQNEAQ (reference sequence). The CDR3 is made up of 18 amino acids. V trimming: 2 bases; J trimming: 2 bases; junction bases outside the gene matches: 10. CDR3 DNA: TGTGCCAGCAGCTTATATAAAGGACAGGGGAGAACCTACAATGAGCAGTTCTTC. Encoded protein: CASSLYKGQGRTYNEQFF.

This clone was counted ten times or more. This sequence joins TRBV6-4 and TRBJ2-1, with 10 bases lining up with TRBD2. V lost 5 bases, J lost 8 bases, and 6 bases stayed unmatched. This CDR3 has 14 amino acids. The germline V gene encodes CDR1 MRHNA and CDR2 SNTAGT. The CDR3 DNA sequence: TGTGCCAGCAGTAAAGCGGGGGGGCTCGATGAGCAGTTCTTC. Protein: CASSKAGGLDEQFF.